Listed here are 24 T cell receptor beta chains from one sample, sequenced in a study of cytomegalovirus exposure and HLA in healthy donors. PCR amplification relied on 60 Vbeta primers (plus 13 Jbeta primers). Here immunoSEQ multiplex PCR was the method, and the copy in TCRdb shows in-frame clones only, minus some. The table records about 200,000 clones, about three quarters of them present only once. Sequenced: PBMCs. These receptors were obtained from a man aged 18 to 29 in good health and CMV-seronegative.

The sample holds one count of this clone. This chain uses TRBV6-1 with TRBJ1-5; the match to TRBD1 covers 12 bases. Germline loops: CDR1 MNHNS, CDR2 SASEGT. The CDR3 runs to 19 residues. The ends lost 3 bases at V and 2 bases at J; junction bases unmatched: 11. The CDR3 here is CASSDPGQGALRGNQPQHF. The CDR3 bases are TGTGCCAGCAGTGATCCGGGACAGGGGGCTCTTCGAGGCAATCAGCCCCAGCATTTT.

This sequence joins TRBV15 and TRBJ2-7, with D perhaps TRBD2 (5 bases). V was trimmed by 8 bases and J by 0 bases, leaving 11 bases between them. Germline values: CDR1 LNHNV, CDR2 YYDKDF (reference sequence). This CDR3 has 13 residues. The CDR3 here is CATSGGFSYEQYF. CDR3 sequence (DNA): TGTGCCACCTCAGGCGGGTTCTCCTACGAGCAGTACTTC.

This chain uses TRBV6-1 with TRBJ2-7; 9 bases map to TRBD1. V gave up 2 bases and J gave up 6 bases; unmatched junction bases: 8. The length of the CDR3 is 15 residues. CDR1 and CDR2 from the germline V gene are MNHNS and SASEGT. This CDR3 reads CASSEFRDRALEQYF. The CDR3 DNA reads TGTGCCAGCAGTGAATTCCGGGACAGGGCACTCGAGCAGTACTTC.

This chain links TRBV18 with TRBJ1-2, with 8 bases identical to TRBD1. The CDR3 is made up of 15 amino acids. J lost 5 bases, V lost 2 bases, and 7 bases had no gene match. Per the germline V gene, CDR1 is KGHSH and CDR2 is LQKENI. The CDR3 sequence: CASSPLDREWYGYTF. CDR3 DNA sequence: TGTGCCAGCTCACCATTGGACAGGGAATGGTATGGCTACACCTTC.

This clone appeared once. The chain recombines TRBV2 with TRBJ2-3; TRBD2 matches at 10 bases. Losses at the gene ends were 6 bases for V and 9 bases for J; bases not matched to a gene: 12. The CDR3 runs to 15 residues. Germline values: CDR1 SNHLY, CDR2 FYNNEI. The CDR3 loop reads CASSEAVAGGETQYF. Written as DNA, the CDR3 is TGTGCCAGCAGCGAGGCGGTAGCGGGGGGCGAGACGCAGTATTTT.

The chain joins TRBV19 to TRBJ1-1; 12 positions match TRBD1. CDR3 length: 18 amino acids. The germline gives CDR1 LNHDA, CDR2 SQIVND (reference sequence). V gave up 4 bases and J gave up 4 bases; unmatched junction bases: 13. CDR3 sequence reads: CASSTGTGGVEVVTEAFF. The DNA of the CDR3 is TGTGCCAGTAGTACCGGGACAGGGGGCGTCGAGGTTGTCACTGAAGCTTTCTTT. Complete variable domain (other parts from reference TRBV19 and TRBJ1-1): DGGITQSPKYLFRKEGQNVTLSCEQNLNHDAMYWYRQDPGQGLRLIYYSQIVNDFQKGDIAEGYSVSREKKESFPLTVTSAQKNPTAFYLCASSTGTGGVEVVTEAFFGQGTRLTVV.

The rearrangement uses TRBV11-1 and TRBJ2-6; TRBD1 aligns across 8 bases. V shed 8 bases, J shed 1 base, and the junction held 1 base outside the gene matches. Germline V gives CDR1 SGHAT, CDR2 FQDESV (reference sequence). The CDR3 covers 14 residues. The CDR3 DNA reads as TGTGCCAGCGGACAGGGATCTGGGGCCAACGTCCTGACTTTC. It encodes CASGQGSGANVLTF.

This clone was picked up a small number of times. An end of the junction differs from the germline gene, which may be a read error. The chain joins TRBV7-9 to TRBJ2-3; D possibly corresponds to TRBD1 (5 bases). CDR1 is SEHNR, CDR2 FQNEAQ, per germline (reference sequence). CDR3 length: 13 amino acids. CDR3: CSSSLSGSDTQYF. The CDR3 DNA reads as TGTTCCAGCAGCTTATCAGGGTCAGATACGCAGTATTTT.

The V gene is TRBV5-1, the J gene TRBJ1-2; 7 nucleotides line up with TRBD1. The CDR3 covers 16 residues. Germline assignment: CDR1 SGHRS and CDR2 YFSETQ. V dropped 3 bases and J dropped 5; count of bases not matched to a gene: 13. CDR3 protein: CASSSDRAEHLYGYTF. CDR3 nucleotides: TGCGCCAGCAGCTCCGACAGGGCGGAACACCTTTATGGCTACACCTTC.

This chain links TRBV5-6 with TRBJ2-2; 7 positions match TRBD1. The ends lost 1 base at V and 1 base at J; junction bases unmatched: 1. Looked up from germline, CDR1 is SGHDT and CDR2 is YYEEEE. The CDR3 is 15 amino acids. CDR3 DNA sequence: TGTGCCAGCAGCTTGCCAGGGGGGAACACCGGGGAGCTGTTTTTT. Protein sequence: CASSLPGGNTGELFF.

The CDR3: CASSLVSGSETQYF. The CDR3 region has the DNA TGTGCCAGCAGCTTAGTTAGCGGGAGCGAGACCCAGTACTTC. The rearrangement links TRBV7-2 to TRBJ2-5, with 9 bases aligning to TRBD2. Trimming cost V 1 base and J 5 bases; bases outside gene matches: 2. This CDR3 comprises 14 residues. The germline gives CDR1 SGHTA, CDR2 FQGNSA.

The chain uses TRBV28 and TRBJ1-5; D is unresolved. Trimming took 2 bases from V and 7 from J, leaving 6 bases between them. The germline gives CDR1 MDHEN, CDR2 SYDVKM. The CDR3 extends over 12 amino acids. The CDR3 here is CASSLERQPQHF. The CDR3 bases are TGTGCCAGCAGTTTAGAGAGGCAGCCCCAGCATTTT.

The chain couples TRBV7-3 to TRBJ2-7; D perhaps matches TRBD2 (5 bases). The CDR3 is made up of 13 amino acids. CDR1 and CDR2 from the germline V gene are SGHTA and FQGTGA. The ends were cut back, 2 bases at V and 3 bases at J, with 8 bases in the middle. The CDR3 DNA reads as TGTGCCAGCAGCTTATCCCGGGACTACGAGCAGTACTTC. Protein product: CASSLSRDYEQYF.

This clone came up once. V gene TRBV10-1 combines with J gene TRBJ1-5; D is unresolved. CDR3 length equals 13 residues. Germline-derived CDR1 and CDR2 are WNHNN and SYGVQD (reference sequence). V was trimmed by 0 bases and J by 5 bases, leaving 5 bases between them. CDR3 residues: CASSESRHQPQHF. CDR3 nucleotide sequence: TGCGCCAGCAGTGAGTCGCGTCATCAGCCCCAGCATTTT.

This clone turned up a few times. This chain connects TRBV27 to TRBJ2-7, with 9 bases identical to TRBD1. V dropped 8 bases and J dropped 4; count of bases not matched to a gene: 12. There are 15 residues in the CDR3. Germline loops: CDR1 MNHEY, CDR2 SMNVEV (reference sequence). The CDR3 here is CASAPFSGTGYEQYF. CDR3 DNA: TGTGCCAGCGCCCCCTTCTCCGGGACAGGGTACGAGCAGTACTTC.

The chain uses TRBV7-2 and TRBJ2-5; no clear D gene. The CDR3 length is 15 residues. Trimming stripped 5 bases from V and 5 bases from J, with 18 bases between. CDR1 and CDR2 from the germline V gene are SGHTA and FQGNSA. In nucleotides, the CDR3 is TGTGCCAGCAGCCCGAACCAGCGCCGATCTGAGACCCAGTACTTC. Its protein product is CASSPNQRRSETQYF.

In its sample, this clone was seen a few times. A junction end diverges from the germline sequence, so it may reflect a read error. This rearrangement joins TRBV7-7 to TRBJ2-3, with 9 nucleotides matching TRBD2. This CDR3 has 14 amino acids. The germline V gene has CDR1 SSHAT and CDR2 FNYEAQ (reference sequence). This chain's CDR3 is CASSFGGGADTQYF. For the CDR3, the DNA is TGTGCTAGCAGCTTTGGCGGGGGGGCAGATACGCAGTATTTT.

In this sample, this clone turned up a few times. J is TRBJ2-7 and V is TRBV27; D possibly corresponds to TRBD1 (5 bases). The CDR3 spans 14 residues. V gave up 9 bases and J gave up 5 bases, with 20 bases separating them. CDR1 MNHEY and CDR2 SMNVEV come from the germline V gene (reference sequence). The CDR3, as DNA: TGTGCCAGTGTGGGGCGGCTAGGGCTGCACGAGCAGTACTTC. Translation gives CASVGRLGLHEQYF.

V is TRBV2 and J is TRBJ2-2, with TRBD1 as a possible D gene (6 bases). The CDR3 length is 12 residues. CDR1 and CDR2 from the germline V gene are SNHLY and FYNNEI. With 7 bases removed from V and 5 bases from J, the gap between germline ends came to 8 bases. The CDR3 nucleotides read TGTGCCAGCACGACAGGTACCGGGGAGCTGTTTTTT. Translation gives CASTTGTGELFF.

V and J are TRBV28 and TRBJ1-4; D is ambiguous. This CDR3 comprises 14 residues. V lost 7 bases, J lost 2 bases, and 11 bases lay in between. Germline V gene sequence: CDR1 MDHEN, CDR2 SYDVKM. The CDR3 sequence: CASKIAATNEKLFF. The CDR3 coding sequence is TGTGCCAGCAAAATTGCGGCCACTAATGAAAAACTGTTTTTT. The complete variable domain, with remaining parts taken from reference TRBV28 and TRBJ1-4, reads DVKVTQSSRYLVKRTGEKVFLECVQDMDHENMFWYRQDPGLGLRLIYFSYDVKMKEKGDIPEGYSVSREKKERFSLILESASTNQTSMYLCASKIAATNEKLFFGSGTQLSVL.

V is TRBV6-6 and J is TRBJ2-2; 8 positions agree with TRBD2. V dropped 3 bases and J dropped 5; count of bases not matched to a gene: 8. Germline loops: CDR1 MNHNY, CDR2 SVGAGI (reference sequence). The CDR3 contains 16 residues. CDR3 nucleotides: TGTGCCAGCAGTTATTGGACGGGAGGGCCAACCGGGGAGCTGTTTTTT. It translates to CASSYWTGGPTGELFF.

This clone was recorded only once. The CDR3, as DNA: TGTGCCAGCAGCCCGGACAAACTTATGGCGGTAGAGCCCCAGCATTTT. Encoded protein: CASSPDKLMAVEPQHF. The chain couples TRBV4-2 to TRBJ1-5, with a tentative D call TRBD1 (5 bases). The germline V and J ends were trimmed by 4 bases and 8 bases, with 21 bases remaining between them. Germline-derived CDR1 and CDR2 are LGHNA and YNFKEQ. The CDR3 has 16 amino acids.

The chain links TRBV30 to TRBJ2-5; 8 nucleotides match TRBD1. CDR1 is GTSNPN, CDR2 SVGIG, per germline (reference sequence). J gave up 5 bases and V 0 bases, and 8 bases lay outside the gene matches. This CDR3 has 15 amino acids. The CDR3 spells CAWSVGARGLETQYF. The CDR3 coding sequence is TGTGCCTGGAGTGTAGGGGCCAGGGGGCTTGAGACCCAGTACTTC.

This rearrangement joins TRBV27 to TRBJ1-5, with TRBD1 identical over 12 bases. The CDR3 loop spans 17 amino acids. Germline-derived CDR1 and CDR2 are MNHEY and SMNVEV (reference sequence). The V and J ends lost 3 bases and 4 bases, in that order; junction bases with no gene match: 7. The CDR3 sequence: CASSFGTGGSLNQPQHF. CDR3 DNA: TGTGCCAGCAGTTTTGGGACAGGGGGCTCTTTGAATCAGCCCCAGCATTTT.